This entry lists 19 T cell receptor beta chains sequenced from one sample in a study of beta chain features in type 1 diabetes. Study observations and caveats: Shorter TCRB CDR3s, moderately but significantly so, were found in Type 1 diabetes patients in all four CD4+ subsets.

The study reverse transcribed the entire isolated RNA, so it sequenced expressed TCRB transcripts. The protocol was immunoSEQ multiplex PCR, while the TCRdb copy is restricted to in-frame clones and leaves out a portion. The table has 500,000 to 850,000 clones, roughly an eighth seen once. Their antigen targets remain unknown. Sequences were obtained from naive CD4+ T cells from blood. All receptors come from a man aged 18 to 35 with type 1 diabetes.

The V and J genes are TRBV2 and TRBJ2-1; D is unclear. The germline gives CDR1 SNHLY, CDR2 FYNNEI. Trimming pared 1 base from V and 6 bases from J, leaving 4 bases between. CDR3 length equals 12 residues. CDR3 nucleotides: TGTGCCAGCAGTGAAGGGCTCAATGAGCAGTTCTTC. It codes for CASSEGLNEQFF.

This clone has more than one count but fewer than ten. This chain links TRBV4-1 with TRBJ1-1; possibly TRBD1 for D (5 bases). This CDR3 comprises 14 residues. With 4 bases removed from V and 1 base from J, the gap between germline ends came to 10 bases. Germline V lookup: CDR1 MGHRA, CDR2 YSYEKL. DNA for the CDR3: TGCGCCAGCAGCCCACCCGACAGGAACACTGAAGCTTTCTTT. Protein product: CASSPPDRNTEAFF.

In this sample, this clone turned up a few times. The chain links TRBV9 to TRBJ1-2; D is unresolved. Germline values: CDR1 SGDLS, CDR2 YYNGEE. The CDR3 extends over 14 amino acids. Trimming shortened V by 0 bases and J by 4 bases, and 10 bases separated the two germline ends. The CDR3, as DNA: TGTGCCAGCAGCGTAGTAGAACAGACCTATGGCTACACCTTC. Translating it yields CASSVVEQTYGYTF.

The sample holds a few counts of this clone. The chain uses TRBV30 and TRBJ2-3; D ambiguous. CDR3 size: 15 residues. Trimming took 6 bases from V and 2 from J, leaving 18 bases between them. CDR1 is GTSNPN, CDR2 SVGIG, per germline (reference sequence). In nucleotides, the CDR3 is TGTGCCTGCCCACCGGCTGGCGGAAACACAGATACGCAGTATTTT. It codes for CACPPAGGNTDTQYF.

This clone was found a few times. This chain uses TRBV30 with TRBJ2-7; D uncertain. CDR1 and CDR2 from the germline V gene are GTSNPN and SVGIG (reference sequence). The CDR3 runs 13 residues. Trimming left V 3 bases short and J 6 bases short, with 15 bases between. The CDR3 protein is CAWRDPGWGEQYF. CDR3 DNA sequence: TGTGCCTGGAGAGACCCCGGATGGGGCGAGCAGTACTTC.

This clone showed up just a few times. The chain uses TRBV5-1 and TRBJ2-5, with TRBD1 matching 9 bases. This CDR3 has 16 residues. The germline CDR1 and CDR2 sequences are SGHRS and YFSETQ. V dropped 7 bases and J dropped 5; count of bases not matched to a gene: 15. CDR3 sequence (DNA): TGCGCCAGCTTCTCTAGCAAGAGGACAGGGGATGAGACCCAGTACTTC. Translation: CASFSSKRTGDETQYF.

There are a few counts of this clone. The chain links TRBV10-3 to TRBJ2-1, with a weak D call TRBD2 (7 bases). This CDR3 has 12 residues. V shed 8 bases and J shed 9 bases, with 14 bases lying between them. Germline V gene lookup returns CDR1 ENHRY and CDR2 SYGVKD. The CDR3 is CAIAGGLSEQFF. In DNA form, the CDR3 reads TGTGCCATCGCCGGGGGGCTTAGTGAGCAGTTCTTC.

The chain links TRBV5-4 to TRBJ2-1; no firm D call. V was clipped by 0 bases and J by 9 bases, with 16 bases between them. Germline CDR1 is SGHNT and CDR2 is YYREEE (reference sequence). The CDR3 has 15 residues. This CDR3 is CASSLVTPTMGEQFF. CDR3 sequence (DNA): TGTGCCAGCAGCTTGGTAACGCCGACGATGGGTGAGCAGTTCTTC. The full variable domain, in which reference TRBV5-4 and TRBJ2-1 provide the parts outside the CDR3, is ETGVTQSPTHLIKTRGQQVTLRCSSQSGHNTVSWYQQALGQGPQFIFQYYREEENGRGNFPPRFSGLQFPNYSSELNVNALELDDSALYLCASSLVTPTMGEQFFGPGTRLTVL.

A few counts support this clone. The chain joins TRBV11-1 to TRBJ2-2; TRBD2 matches 11 bases. Germline loops: CDR1 SGHAT, CDR2 FQDESV (reference sequence). CDR3 length: 17 amino acids. J gave up 3 bases and V 5 bases, and 8 bases lay outside the gene matches. Written as DNA, the CDR3 is TGTGCCAGCAGCCCCCGTGGGACTAGCGGTTACACCGGGGAGCTGTTTTTT. Amino acid sequence: CASSPRGTSGYTGELFF. The whole variable domain, filled in from reference TRBV11-1 and TRBJ2-2, reads EAEVAQSPRYKITEKSQAVAFWCDPISGHATLYWYRQILGQGPELLVQFQDESVVDDSQLPKDRFSAERLKGVDSTLKIQPAELGDSAMYLCASSPRGTSGYTGELFFGEGSRLTVL.

In its sample, this clone was seen a few times. The germline gene is not matched at one end of the junction; a read error may be the cause. The chain has TRBV28 and TRBJ2-4; the D is unclear. The CDR3 is made up of 14 amino acids. CDR1 is MDHEN and CDR2 is SYDVKM in the germline V gene. The CDR3: CASSLPTSTVDMDF. The CDR3 coding sequence is TGTGCCAGCAGTCTACCAACTTCGACGGTGGATATGGACTTC.

This clone has just a few counts. The V gene is TRBV30, the J gene TRBJ2-1; D gene unclear. Per the germline V gene, CDR1 is GTSNPN and CDR2 is SVGIG (reference sequence). The ends were cut back, 5 bases at V and 7 bases at J, with 12 bases in the middle. The CDR3 contains 12 residues. The CDR3 DNA reads TGTGCCTGGGTTCTTCCAGGAAATGAGCAGTTCTTC. This gives the protein CAWVLPGNEQFF.

This clone came up a few times. The chain carries TRBV10-3 and TRBJ2-5, with 12 nucleotides matching TRBD2. CDR1 is ENHRY, CDR2 SYGVKD, per germline. V dropped 4 bases and J dropped 5; count of bases not matched to a gene: 17. This CDR3 is built from 19 residues. The CDR3 sequence is CAISGLRALAGGPGETQYF. The CDR3 nucleotides read TGTGCCATCAGTGGATTACGCGCCCTAGCGGGGGGGCCGGGGGAGACCCAGTACTTC.

J is TRBJ1-4 and V is TRBV2; D possibly corresponds to TRBD1 (5 bases). Trimming removed 8 bases from V and 3 bases from J, with 16 bases in between. The length of the CDR3 is 15 residues. From germline, CDR1 is SNHLY and CDR2 FYNNEI. In nucleotides, the CDR3 is TGTGCCAGCCGCCGGGAGGGGACCTCTAATGAAAAACTGTTTTTT. It codes for CASRREGTSNEKLFF.

The rearrangement links TRBV5-6 to TRBJ1-1; D possibly corresponds to TRBD1 (6 bases). V dropped 4 bases and J dropped 6 bases, with 10 bases sitting between them. The CDR3 length is 12 residues. CDR1 is SGHDT and CDR2 is YYEEEE in the germline V gene. The CDR3 nucleotides are TGTGCCAGCAGCACTGGACAGCCTGAAGCTTTCTTT. Translation gives CASSTGQPEAFF.

This sequence joins TRBV5-1 and TRBJ2-3, with D perhaps TRBD1 (7 bases). This CDR3 contains 15 residues. V lost 0 bases and J lost 6, with 14 bases in between. CDR1 is SGHRS, CDR2 YFSETQ, per germline. CDR3 loop: CASSLAGQAGDTQYF. The CDR3 DNA reads as TGCGCCAGCAGCTTGGCCGGACAGGCGGGGGATACGCAGTATTTT.

The chain is built from TRBV6-5 and TRBJ2-5; 7 positions agree with TRBD2. Trimming cost V 6 bases and J 4 bases; bases outside gene matches: 11. CDR3 length: 15 amino acids. CDR1 is MNHEY, CDR2 SVGAGI, per germline. In DNA form, the CDR3 reads TGTGCCAGCAGACGGGACTACACAACAGGAGAGACCCAGTACTTC. Translation: CASRRDYTTGETQYF.

There are a few counts of this clone. The J gene is TRBJ2-1, the V gene TRBV9; 15 bases agree with TRBD2. The V segment lost 2 bases and the J segment 9 bases; nucleotides outside the gene matches: 15. Germline loops: CDR1 SGDLS, CDR2 YYNGEE. The CDR3 has 19 residues. CDR3 loop: CASSVSGTSGRLSPGEQFF. In nucleotides, the CDR3 is TGTGCCAGCAGCGTTTCCGGGACTAGCGGGAGGTTATCACCGGGTGAGCAGTTCTTC.

This clone was recorded a few times. The DNA of the CDR3 is TGTGCCAGCAGCTTAGGAGCTAGCTCTAACGGGGAGCTGTTTTTT. Amino acid sequence: CASSLGASSNGELFF. The chain carries TRBV7-6 and TRBJ2-2, with D tentatively TRBD2 (5 bases). The germline gives CDR1 SGHVS, CDR2 FNYEAQ. CDR3 length equals 15 residues. The V gene lost 1 base and the J gene lost 7 bases, with 13 bases spanning the gap.

CDR3 sequence (DNA): TGTGCCAGCAGCGGCCTAGCGGGGGGGCCGGGAGATACGCAGTATTTT. It is translated as CASSGLAGGPGDTQYF. V gene TRBV7-6 combines with J gene TRBJ2-3; 12 bases line up with TRBD2. V lost 5 bases to trimming and J lost 5 bases; unmatched junction nucleotides: 8. This CDR3 has 16 amino acids. Looked up from germline, CDR1 is SGHVS and CDR2 is FNYEAQ.